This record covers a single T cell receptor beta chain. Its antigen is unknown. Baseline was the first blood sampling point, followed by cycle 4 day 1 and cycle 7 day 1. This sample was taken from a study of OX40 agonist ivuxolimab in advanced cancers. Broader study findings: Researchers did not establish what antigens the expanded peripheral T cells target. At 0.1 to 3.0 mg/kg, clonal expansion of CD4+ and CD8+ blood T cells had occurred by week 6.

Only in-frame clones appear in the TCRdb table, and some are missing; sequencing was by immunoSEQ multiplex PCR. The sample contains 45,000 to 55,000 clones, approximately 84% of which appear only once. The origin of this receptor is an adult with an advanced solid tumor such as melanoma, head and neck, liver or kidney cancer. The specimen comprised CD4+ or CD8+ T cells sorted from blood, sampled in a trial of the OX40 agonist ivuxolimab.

CDR3 protein: CASSSEGFATDTQYF. The CDR3 DNA is TGTGCCAGCAGCTCGGAGGGGTTCGCGACAGATACGCAGTATTTT. This rearrangement joins TRBV5-4 to TRBJ2-3; tentatively, D is TRBD2 (6 bases). Trimming removed 3 bases at V and 3 bases at J, with 14 bases between. The CDR3 is 15 amino acids. Looked up from germline, CDR1 is SGHNT and CDR2 is YYREEE (reference sequence).